This T cell receptor (beta chain) was sequenced for a study of blood T cells in healthy people across ages. At the level of the study: Every two T cells gave about one barcoded beta molecule via template switching.

Study results and caveats: CMV status of donors was unknown, possibly confounding expanded clonotype changes. Comparison with aged donors showed that long-lived donors had more naive CD4+ cells and higher diversity.

The CDR3 is made up of 17 amino acids. CDR1 and CDR2 from the germline V gene are LGHNA and YSLEER. A J-beta primer mix and a sample-barcoded 5' primer were used in a second PCR of roughly 6 to 12 cycles. TCRdb ran MiXCR on the 5' RACE reads and lists one entry per CDR3 protein. In the table there are 760,000 or so distinct CDR3 sequences, roughly 25% of which are singletons. On this clonotype: Antigen: not known.

In addition, the sample was reused for a study of T cells of mothers and their children. In that study: For cDNA synthesis, the complete extracted RNA was used (1.5 ug per 15 ul).

V is TRBV4-3 and J is TRBJ2-5; possibly TRBD2 for D (5 bases). The tail of the sequence fits TRBJ2-1 better, so the J call may be wrong. This receptor was obtained from a boy aged 10-17 years in good health. Sequencing was carried out using blood. The CDR3 DNA reads TGCGCCAGCAGCGTGGTGAGCGGTCAGCGTGAGGGCAATGAGCAGTTCTTC. It encodes CASSVVSGQREGNEQFF.